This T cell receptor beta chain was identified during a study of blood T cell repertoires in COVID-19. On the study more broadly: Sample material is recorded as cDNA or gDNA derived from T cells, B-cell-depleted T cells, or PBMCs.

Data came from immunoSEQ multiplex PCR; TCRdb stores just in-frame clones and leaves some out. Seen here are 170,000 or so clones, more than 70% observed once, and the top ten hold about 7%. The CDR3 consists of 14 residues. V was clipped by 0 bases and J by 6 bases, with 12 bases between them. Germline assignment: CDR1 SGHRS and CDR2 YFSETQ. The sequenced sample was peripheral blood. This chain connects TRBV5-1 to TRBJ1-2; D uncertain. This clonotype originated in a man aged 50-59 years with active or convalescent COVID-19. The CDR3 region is CASSLETGLDGYTF. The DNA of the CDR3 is TGCGCCAGCAGCTTGGAAACGGGGTTGGATGGCTACACCTTC.